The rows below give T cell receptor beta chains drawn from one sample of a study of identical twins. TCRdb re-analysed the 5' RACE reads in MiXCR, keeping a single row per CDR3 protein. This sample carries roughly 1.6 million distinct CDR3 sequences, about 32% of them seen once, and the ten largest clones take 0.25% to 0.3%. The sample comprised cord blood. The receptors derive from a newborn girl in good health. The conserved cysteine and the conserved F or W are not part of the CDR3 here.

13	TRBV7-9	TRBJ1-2	ASSFSIEEAYGYT
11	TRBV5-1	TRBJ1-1	ASSLDVNTEAF
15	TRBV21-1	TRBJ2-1	ASSNGTYKPLYNEQF
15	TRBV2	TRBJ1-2	ASSFPGQGATSYGYT
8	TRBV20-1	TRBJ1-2	SGQNYGYT
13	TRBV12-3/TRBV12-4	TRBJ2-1	ASSFGDYLYNEQF
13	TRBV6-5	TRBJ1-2	ASSYGSTAIYGYT
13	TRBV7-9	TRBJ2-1	ASSFNRGNYNEQF
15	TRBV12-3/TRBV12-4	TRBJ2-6	ASSCDRGVSGANVLT
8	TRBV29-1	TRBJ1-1	SVEQREAF
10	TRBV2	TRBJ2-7	ASGTVDYEQY
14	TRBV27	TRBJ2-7	ASSFRSSGRDYEQY
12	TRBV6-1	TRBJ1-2	ASSVGPSNYGYT
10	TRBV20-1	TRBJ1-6	SARSPNSPLH
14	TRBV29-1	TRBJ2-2	SVRVGGTLNTGELF
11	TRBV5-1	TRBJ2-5	ASTSRGQETQY
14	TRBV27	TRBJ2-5	ASSLDRLAFQETQY
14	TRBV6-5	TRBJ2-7	ASRQSRQGVSYEQY
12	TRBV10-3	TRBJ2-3	AISAGGELDTQY
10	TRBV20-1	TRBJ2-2	SARASGWELF
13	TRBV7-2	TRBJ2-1	ASSPSGVVHNEQF
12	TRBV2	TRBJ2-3	ASSERISGGTMY
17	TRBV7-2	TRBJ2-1	ASSLLRLAGGPIVNEQF
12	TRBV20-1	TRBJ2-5	SAIGDRGYNEQY
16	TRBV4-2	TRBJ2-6	ASSQKRLAGSGANVLT
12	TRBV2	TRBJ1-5	ASIGGEGAQPQH
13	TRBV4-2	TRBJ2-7	ASSQETLVYYEQY
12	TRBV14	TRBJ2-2	ASSHGLSTGELF
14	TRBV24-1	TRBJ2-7	ATSPSGQGRSYEQY
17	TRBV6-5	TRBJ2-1	ASSSLGTSGGHRYNEQF
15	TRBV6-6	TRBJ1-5	ASSYTLPGQGNQPQH
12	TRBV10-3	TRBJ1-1	AISVGQGNTEAF
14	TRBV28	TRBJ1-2	ASSLRVRRVLNGYT
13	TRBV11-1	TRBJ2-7	ASSYGVWADYEQY
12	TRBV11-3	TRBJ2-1	ASSLGTSKDEQF
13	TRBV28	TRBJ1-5	ASSLYGTGYQPQH
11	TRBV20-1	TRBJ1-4	SARNSPNEKLF
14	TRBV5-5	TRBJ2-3	ASSLGGTASTDTQY
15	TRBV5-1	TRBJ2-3	ASSLKGLRGSTDTQY
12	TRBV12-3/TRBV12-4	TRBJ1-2	ASSPRLLNYGYT